The 23 T cell receptor beta chains given below trace back to one sample, sequenced in a study of T cells in tuberculosis. Assay used: immunoSEQ multiplex PCR; TCRdb lists only in-frame clones, some missing. The sample has tens of thousands of clones; roughly 92% are singletons. Sequencing used PBMCs. These receptors originate from a donor aged 10-29 years with latent tuberculosis or without tuberculosis infection.

This sequence joins TRBV7-2 and TRBJ1-1; 7 bases fit TRBD1. Germline V gene sequence: CDR1 SGHTA, CDR2 FQGNSA. The CDR3 spans 13 residues. The V segment lost 6 bases and the J segment 6 bases; nucleotides outside the gene matches: 7. In DNA form, the CDR3 reads TGTGCCAGCAGAACGGGGACAGCCGCTGAAGCTTTCTTT. Protein sequence: CASRTGTAAEAFF. Filled out from reference TRBV7-2 and TRBJ1-1, the complete variable domain reads GAGVSQSPSNKVTEKGKDVELRCDPISGHTALYWYRQSLGQGLEFLIYFQGNSAPDKSGLPSDRFSAERTGGSVSTLTIQRTQQEDSAVYLCASRTGTAAEAFFGQGTRLTVV.

The rearrangement links TRBV19 to TRBJ1-2; 7 nucleotides line up with TRBD1. The junction had 7 bases not matched to a gene; V was cut back by 3 bases and J by 3 bases. The CDR3 is 15 residues long. Germline V lookup: CDR1 LNHDA, CDR2 SQIVND (reference sequence). The CDR3 coding sequence is TGTGCCAGTAGTATGGGACCCCAGGGGGACTATGGCTACACCTTC. It yields the protein CASSMGPQGDYGYTF.

This clone was seen once. The chain has TRBV6-5 and TRBJ1-2; a possible D gene is TRBD1 (6 bases). The germline V gene encodes CDR1 MNHEY and CDR2 SVGAGI. Trimming left V 2 bases short and J 3 bases short, with 10 bases between. The CDR3 sequence is 14 residues long. The CDR3 spells CASSYGGPDYGYTF. The CDR3, as DNA: TGTGCCAGCAGTTACGGGGGCCCGGACTATGGCTACACCTTC.

This sequence joins TRBV10-3 and TRBJ1-1; D call uncertain. Trimming stripped 4 bases from V and 0 bases from J, with 9 bases between. The CDR3 runs 14 residues. Germline V CDR1 and CDR2: ENHRY, SYGVKD. The CDR3 loop reads CAISVERVNTEAFF. The CDR3, as DNA: TGTGCCATCAGTGTAGAACGAGTGAACACTGAAGCTTTCTTT.

The CDR3 sequence: CASSVASPTGEQFF. The CDR3 DNA sequence: TGTGCCAGCAGCGTAGCGTCCCCCACCGGGGAGCAGTTCTTC. This chain joins TRBV9 and TRBJ2-1; D gene uncertain. Trimming took 0 bases from V and 10 from J, leaving 14 bases between them. CDR1 SGDLS and CDR2 YYNGEE come from the germline V gene. The CDR3 loop spans 14 amino acids.

This chain uses TRBV18 with TRBJ1-4; D possibly corresponds to TRBD1 (6 bases). Trimming removed 3 bases at V and 8 bases at J, with 19 bases between. The CDR3 has 16 amino acids. CDR1 KGHSH and CDR2 LQKENI come from the germline V gene. The CDR3 sequence is CASSPLERGMEEKLFF. The CDR3 nucleotides read TGTGCCAGCTCACCTCTCGAGAGGGGGATGGAAGAAAAACTGTTTTTT.

The rearrangement joins TRBV10-3 to TRBJ2-3, with 7 positions matching TRBD2. Germline-derived CDR1 and CDR2 are ENHRY and SYGVKD. The J segment lost 6 bases and the V segment lost 11 bases, leaving 5 bases of the junction unmatched. The CDR3 loop spans 11 amino acids. CDR3 residues: CAGGGRDTQYF. For the CDR3, the DNA is TGTGCCGGCGGGGGACGTGATACGCAGTATTTT.

In this sample, this clone turned up once. CDR3 nucleotides: TGTGCCAGCTCACCACGTCAGGATGGAAACACCATATATTTT. Protein product: CASSPRQDGNTIYF. This chain joins TRBV18 and TRBJ1-3; D is uncertain. CDR3 length: 14 amino acids. Trimming removed 1 base at V and 3 bases at J, with 7 bases between. Germline loops: CDR1 KGHSH, CDR2 LQKENI.

The chain recombines TRBV19 with TRBJ1-2, with 8 bases fitting TRBD1. Unmatched junction bases numbered 5, after V lost 6 bases and J lost 5 bases. CDR1 LNHDA and CDR2 SQIVND come from the germline V gene (reference sequence). The CDR3 has 13 amino acids. This CDR3 is CASSQGARYGYTF. CDR3 DNA: TGTGCCAGTAGCCAGGGGGCTCGGTATGGCTACACCTTC.

V is TRBV11-2 and J is TRBJ2-3; maybe TRBD2 (5 bases). V shed 4 bases and J shed 4 bases, with 21 bases lying between them. CDR1 SGHAT and CDR2 FQNNGV come from the germline V gene. This CDR3 contains 17 residues. Here the CDR3 reads CASSSNEGNLGADTQYF. CDR3 bases: TGTGCCAGCAGCTCCAACGAGGGTAATCTTGGCGCAGATACGCAGTATTTT.

The V and J genes are TRBV5-5 and TRBJ1-1; possible D gene TRBD1, 5 bases. V was pared by 5 bases and J by 4 bases, with 15 bases between. Germline V gives CDR1 SGHKS, CDR2 YYEKEE (reference sequence). The CDR3 loop spans 14 amino acids. The CDR3 region has the DNA TGTGCCAGCAGGCACTACCAGACAGCCACTGAAGCTTTCTTT. Its translation is CASRHYQTATEAFF.

The chain joins TRBV5-4 to TRBJ2-1; 11 bases map to TRBD2. Germline CDR1 is SGHNT and CDR2 is YYREEE (reference sequence). The CDR3 totals 16 residues. Trimming removed 2 bases from V and 7 bases from J; junction bases left unmatched: 8. This chain's CDR3 is CASSLGTSGNWNEQFF. The CDR3 DNA is TGTGCCAGCAGCTTAGGGACTAGCGGTAATTGGAATGAGCAGTTCTTC.

The chain joins TRBV4-1 to TRBJ1-1, with D unresolved. The CDR3 sequence is 14 residues long. V lost 3 bases and J 0 bases, leaving 8 bases between the germline ends. The germline V gene encodes CDR1 MGHRA and CDR2 YSYEKL. The CDR3 DNA is TGCGCCAGCAGCCACCGACAAATGAACACTGAAGCTTTCTTT. The encoded protein is CASSHRQMNTEAFF.

The rearrangement links TRBV25-1 to TRBJ1-2, with D perhaps TRBD1 (5 bases). The CDR3 spans 14 residues. The germline gives CDR1 MGHDK, CDR2 SYGVNS. Trimming stripped 3 bases from V and 8 bases from J, with 16 bases between. The CDR3, as DNA: TGTGCCAGCAGTGATTACCCCGGGGGGGAAGGCTACACCTTC. Encoded protein: CASSDYPGGEGYTF.

This chain joins TRBV5-1 and TRBJ1-3; maybe TRBD1 (5 bases). CDR3 length equals 13 residues. Germline CDR1 and CDR2: SGHRS and YFSETQ. The ends were cut back, 3 bases at V and 4 bases at J, with 8 bases in the middle. The CDR3 DNA reads as TGCGCCAGCAGCTACGGGGGAGGAAACACCATATATTTT. Protein product: CASSYGGGNTIYF.

V and J are TRBV6-5 and TRBJ1-4; D call uncertain. The CDR3 has 14 amino acids. The V gene's germline CDR1 is MNHEY and CDR2 SVGAGI. V gave up 6 bases and J gave up 8 bases, with 16 bases separating them. The CDR3 nucleotides read TGTGCCAGCAGAGTGACACTAGCAGAAGAAAAACTGTTTTTT. Protein sequence: CASRVTLAEEKLFF.

The chain links TRBV19 to TRBJ1-2, with TRBD1 identical over 12 bases. CDR3 length equals 15 residues. Per germline, CDR1 LNHDA and CDR2 SQIVND (reference sequence). V lost 2 bases, J lost 5 bases, and 3 bases stayed unmatched. The CDR3 loop is CASSITGQGAYGYTF. DNA of the CDR3: TGTGCCAGTAGTATAACGGGACAGGGGGCGTATGGCTACACCTTC.

J is TRBJ2-1 and V is TRBV30, with TRBD2 matching 8 bases. CDR1 GTSNPN and CDR2 SVGIG come from the germline V gene (reference sequence). Unmatched junction bases numbered 7, after V lost 3 bases and J lost 9 bases. The CDR3 sequence is 13 residues long. CDR3 residues: CAWSLVAGIEQFF. CDR3 nucleotide sequence: TGTGCCTGGAGCTTGGTAGCGGGGATTGAGCAGTTCTTC.

This chain connects TRBV9 to TRBJ1-3; tentatively, D is TRBD1 (6 bases). There are 14 residues in the CDR3. Germline loops: CDR1 SGDLS, CDR2 YYNGEE. The V end was cut by 3 bases, the J end by 9 bases, with 16 bases between. The CDR3 protein is CASSALDSFATIYF. DNA for the CDR3: TGTGCCAGCAGCGCCCTGGACAGTTTTGCCACCATATATTTT.

V gene TRBV7-9 combines with J gene TRBJ1-6; 7 bases fit TRBD1. V was pared by 6 bases and J by 0 bases, with 5 bases of the junction left unmatched. Germline CDR1 SEHNR, CDR2 FQNEAQ (reference sequence). This CDR3 region has 16 residues. CDR3 sequence: CASREQGSSYNSPLHF. CDR3 in DNA: TGTGCCAGCAGAGAACAGGGGAGCTCCTATAATTCACCCCTCCACTTT. Combining the CDR3 with reference TRBV7-9 and TRBJ1-6 gives the whole variable domain DTGVSQNPRHKITKRGQNVTFRCDPISEHNRLYWYRQTLGQGPEFLTYFQNEAQLEKSRLLSDRFSAERPKGSFSTLEIQRTEQGDSAMYLCASREQGSSYNSPLHFGNGTRLTVT.

This clone has more than one count but fewer than ten. This chain links TRBV7-3 with TRBJ2-1; 7 bases agree with TRBD2. Germline V gene lookup returns CDR1 SGHTA and CDR2 FQGTGA. CDR3 length: 16 amino acids. V dropped 5 bases and J dropped 6; count of bases not matched to a gene: 13. In DNA form, the CDR3 reads TGTGCCAGCAGCCCCTCGTTGGGGGGGAAACTCAATGAGCAGTTCTTC. Its protein is CASSPSLGGKLNEQFF.

By share, this clone counts as medium-sized. The chain's CDR3 is CASSPTDRGRPEQYF. Written as DNA, the CDR3 is TGTGCCAGTAGTCCGACGGACAGGGGGCGCCCCGAGCAGTACTTC. The chain couples TRBV19 to TRBJ2-7; 11 nucleotides agree with TRBD1. There are 15 residues in the CDR3. V was clipped by 5 bases and J by 6 bases; unmatched bases: 9. Germline V gene sequence: CDR1 LNHDA, CDR2 SQIVND (reference sequence). The entire variable domain, with the rest obtained from reference TRBV19 and TRBJ2-7, is as follows: DGGITQSPKYLFRKEGQNVTLSCEQNLNHDAMYWYRQDPGQGLRLIYYSQIVNDFQKGDIAEGYSVSREKKESFPLTVTSAQKNPTAFYLCASSPTDRGRPEQYFGPGTRLTVT.

This clone was picked up one time. This sequence joins TRBV6-5 and TRBJ2-7, with 7 bases fitting TRBD1. The CDR3 totals 15 residues. Per germline, CDR1 MNHEY and CDR2 SVGAGI. V lost 5 bases and J lost 7; bases outside the gene matches: 14. The CDR3, as DNA: TGTGCCAGCAGTGTGACCTTAATCAACAGGGGTGAGCAGTACTTC. Protein: CASSVTLINRGEQYF.